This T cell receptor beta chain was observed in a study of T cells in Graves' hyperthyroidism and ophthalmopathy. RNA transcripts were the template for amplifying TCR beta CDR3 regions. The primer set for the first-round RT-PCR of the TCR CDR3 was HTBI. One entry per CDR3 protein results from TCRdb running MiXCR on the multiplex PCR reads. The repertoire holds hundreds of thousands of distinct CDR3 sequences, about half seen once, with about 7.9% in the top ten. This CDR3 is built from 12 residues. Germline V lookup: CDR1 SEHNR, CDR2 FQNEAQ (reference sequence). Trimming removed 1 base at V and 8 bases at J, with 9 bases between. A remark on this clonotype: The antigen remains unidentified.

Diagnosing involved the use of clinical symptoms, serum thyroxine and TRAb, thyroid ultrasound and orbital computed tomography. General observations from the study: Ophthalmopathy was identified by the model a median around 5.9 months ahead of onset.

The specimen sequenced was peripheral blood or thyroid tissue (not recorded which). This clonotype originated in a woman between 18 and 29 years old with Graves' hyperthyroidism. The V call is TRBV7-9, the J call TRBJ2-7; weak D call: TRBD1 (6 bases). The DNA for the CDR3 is TGTGCCAGCAGCTTAGGGGGGCCCCAGCAGTACTTC. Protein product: CASSLGGPQQYF.